These 15 T cell receptor beta chains were all obtained from the same sample, sequenced in a study of cytomegalovirus exposure and HLA in healthy donors. Primers: 60 Vbeta forward and 13 Jbeta reverse. Clones were sequenced by immunoSEQ multiplex PCR, and TCRdb holds only the in-frame ones, with some missing. In all, the sample yields 40,000 to 50,000 clones. Sequenced: PBMCs. These receptors were collected from a woman younger than 45 in good health and CMV-seronegative.

The V and J genes are TRBV6-5 and TRBJ2-3; 8 nucleotides align to TRBD1. From germline, CDR1 is MNHEY and CDR2 SVGAGI. This CDR3 contains 15 residues. The V gene end was trimmed by 0 bases and the J gene end by 4 bases; junction bases not matched to a gene: 3. CDR3 residues: CASSYSRQGSDTQYF. In DNA, the CDR3 is TGTGCCAGCAGTTACTCCCGACAGGGGTCAGATACGCAGTATTTT.

This rearrangement joins TRBV6-6 to TRBJ1-1, with D unresolved. CDR1 is MNHNY, CDR2 SVGAGI, per germline (reference sequence). Trimming removed 6 bases at V and 2 bases at J, with 7 bases between. CDR3 length: 12 amino acids. The CDR3, as DNA: TGTGCCAGCAGGGGTAGCAACACTGAAGCTTTCTTT. Protein: CASRGSNTEAFF.

This chain connects TRBV4-1 to TRBJ2-7; 9 positions agree with TRBD2. Germline-derived CDR1 and CDR2 are MGHRA and YSYEKL. The CDR3 runs to 16 residues. The ends lost 1 base at V and 6 bases at J; junction bases unmatched: 10. This chain's CDR3 is CASSQGFGGREAEQYF. The CDR3 coding sequence is TGCGCCAGCAGCCAAGGGTTTGGCGGGAGGGAGGCCGAGCAGTACTTC.

The J gene is TRBJ2-7, the V gene TRBV28; no clear D. The germline V gene encodes CDR1 MDHEN and CDR2 SYDVKM. The CDR3 is 12 residues long. V lost 10 bases and J 0 bases, leaving 10 bases between the germline ends. The CDR3 protein is CATERDSYEQYF. CDR3 bases: TGTGCCACCGAGAGAGACTCCTACGAGCAGTACTTC. The full variable domain, completed using reference TRBV28 and TRBJ2-7, is DVKVTQSSRYLVKRTGEKVFLECVQDMDHENMFWYRQDPGLGLRLIYFSYDVKMKEKGDIPEGYSVSREKKERFSLILESASTNQTSMYLCATERDSYEQYFGPGTRLTVT.

The chain recombines TRBV4-1 with TRBJ2-7; D perhaps matches TRBD2 (5 bases). V dropped 0 bases and J dropped 9 bases, with 12 bases sitting between them. The CDR3 runs to 13 residues. Per germline, CDR1 MGHRA and CDR2 YSYEKL. The chain's CDR3 is CASSQESRRGQYF. DNA for the CDR3: TGCGCCAGCAGCCAAGAATCGCGTCGGGGGCAGTACTTC.

This chain connects TRBV6-5 to TRBJ1-6; 7 nucleotides match TRBD1. The CDR3 consists of 14 residues. V gave up 6 bases and J gave up 8 bases; unmatched junction bases: 7. Germline V gives CDR1 MNHEY, CDR2 SVGAGI. The CDR3 DNA sequence: TGTGCCAGCAGCCCTACAGGGGTCGATTCACCCCTCCACTTT. Its translation: CASSPTGVDSPLHF.

The J gene is TRBJ1-2, the V gene TRBV9; maybe TRBD1 (6 bases). From germline, CDR1 is SGDLS and CDR2 YYNGEE. V was clipped by 2 bases and J by 0 bases, with 14 bases between them. The CDR3 extends over 16 amino acids. The CDR3: CASSVSGASANYGYTF. In DNA, the CDR3 is TGTGCCAGCAGCGTTTCAGGGGCCTCCGCTAACTATGGCTACACCTTC.

CDR3 amino acids: CASSHDRTTNEKLFF. CDR3 nucleotide sequence: TGCGCCAGCAGTCATGACAGGACCACGAATGAAAAACTGTTTTTT. V usage is TRBV23-1 and J usage is TRBJ1-4; D perhaps matches TRBD1 (6 bases). TRBV23-1 has ORF status, its function being uncertain. V lost 3 bases and J 5 bases, leaving 13 bases between the germline ends. The CDR3 spans 15 residues.

V usage is TRBV30 and J usage is TRBJ2-2, with 11 nucleotides matching TRBD2. Per the germline V gene, CDR1 is GTSNPN and CDR2 is SVGIG (reference sequence). The CDR3 has 15 residues. J was trimmed by 5 bases and V by 4 bases; bases with no gene match: 6. DNA of the CDR3: TGTGCCTGGATACTAGCGGGAGCACGAACCGGGGAGCTGTTTTTT. As protein: CAWILAGARTGELFF.

This rearrangement joins TRBV19 to TRBJ2-3, with TRBD1 as a possible D gene (5 bases). Deletions cut 3 bases from V and 4 bases from J, with 11 bases between. Germline assignment: CDR1 LNHDA and CDR2 SQIVND (reference sequence). The CDR3 totals 14 residues. The CDR3 spells CASSIGAFADTQYF. As DNA, the CDR3 is TGTGCCAGTAGTATTGGGGCATTTGCAGATACGCAGTATTTT.

The chain uses TRBV4-2 and TRBJ2-6, with D maybe TRBD2 (5 bases). Trimming shortened V by 4 bases and J by 3 bases, and 16 bases separated the two germline ends. This CDR3 is built from 17 residues. CDR1 is LGHNA and CDR2 is YNFKEQ in the germline V gene. The DNA for the CDR3 is TGTGCCAGCAGCCCCGAGGGAGCTGGTGGTGGGGCCAACGTCCTGACTTTC. Translated: CASSPEGAGGGANVLTF.

This chain uses TRBV6-1 with TRBJ1-2; D is unresolved. CDR3 length: 10 amino acids. The V end lost 8 bases, the J end lost 8 bases, and 9 bases lay between the germline ends. CDR1 and CDR2 (germline): MNHNS, SASEGT. The CDR3 reads CASQRGGYTF. CDR3 sequence (DNA): TGTGCCAGCCAACGAGGCGGCTACACCTTC.

The V and J genes are TRBV6-5 and TRBJ2-7, with D possibly TRBD2 on 5 matching bases. CDR3 length: 12 residues. The V and J ends lost 4 bases and 2 bases respectively, with 6 bases between them. CDR1 and CDR2 from the germline V gene are MNHEY and SVGAGI. CDR3 coding DNA: TGTGCCAGCAGTTTCGGGACCTACGAGCAGTACTTC. As protein: CASSFGTYEQYF.

The V and J genes are TRBV30 and TRBJ2-5, with D perhaps TRBD2 (6 bases). The CDR3 sequence is 14 residues long. The V gene lost 2 bases and the J gene lost 5 bases, with 15 bases spanning the gap. CDR1 is GTSNPN and CDR2 is SVGIG in the germline V gene (reference sequence). CDR3 residues: CAWSQRGGTETQYF. The CDR3 bases are TGTGCCTGGAGTCAAAGGGGCGGGACGGAGACCCAGTACTTC.

V usage is TRBV4-2 and J usage is TRBJ2-3, with 9 bases that match TRBD2. The CDR3 sequence is 17 residues long. Trimming at V came to 4 bases and at J to 6 bases, leaving 14 bases not matched to a gene. Germline V CDR1 and CDR2: LGHNA, YNFKEQ. The DNA for the CDR3 is TGTGCCAGCAGCCTCGAAACCCTGGCGGGAGGGGGCGATACGCAGTATTTT. It is translated as CASSLETLAGGGDTQYF.